A single sample gave rise to the 14 T cell receptor beta chains below, sequenced in a study of cytomegalovirus exposure and HLA in healthy donors. The study ran its PCR with 60 Vbeta and 13 Jbeta primers. The protocol was immunoSEQ multiplex PCR, while the TCRdb copy is restricted to in-frame clones and leaves out a portion. The sample records 270,000 or so clones, around 86% being singletons. Material for sequencing was PBMCs. The receptors come from a man aged 40-55 years in good health and CMV-seropositive.

This chain connects TRBV27 to TRBJ2-5; 8 nucleotides match TRBD1. The CDR3 loop spans 15 amino acids. Trimming at V came to 3 bases and at J to 5 bases, leaving 8 bases not matched to a gene. Germline V gene data show CDR1 as MNHEY and CDR2 as SMNVEV (reference sequence). The CDR3 region is CASSFAGGAAETQYF. In DNA form, the CDR3 reads TGTGCCAGCAGTTTTGCAGGGGGCGCGGCGGAGACCCAGTACTTC.

CDR3 sequence reads: CASSYEAGLATDTQYF. The CDR3, as DNA: TGTGCCAGCAGTTACGAGGCCGGACTAGCTACAGATACGCAGTATTTT. This rearrangement joins TRBV6-6 to TRBJ2-3; 8 bases are shared with TRBD2. Germline CDR1 reads MNHNY; CDR2 reads SVGAGI (reference sequence). V shed 2 bases, J shed 3 bases, and the junction held 7 bases outside the gene matches. This CDR3 contains 16 residues.

This sequence joins TRBV6-1 and TRBJ2-7, with D perhaps TRBD1 (5 bases). Germline assignment: CDR1 MNHNS and CDR2 SASEGT. This CDR3 spans 14 amino acids. Trimming removed 7 bases at V and 4 bases at J, with 17 bases between. The CDR3 region is CASTPAGILYEQYF. The CDR3 DNA sequence: TGTGCCAGCACTCCGGCAGGGATCCTTTACGAGCAGTACTTC.

J is TRBJ2-2 and V is TRBV6-5; 7 nucleotides align to TRBD1. V lost 8 bases, J lost 4 bases, and 10 bases stayed unmatched. The CDR3 covers 15 residues. Germline CDR1 is MNHEY and CDR2 is SVGAGI. The CDR3 DNA sequence: TGTGCCAGCTCGTCCATCACAGGGGTCACCGGGGAGCTGTTTTTT. Translated, it gives CASSSITGVTGELFF.

The count of this clone is one. The CDR3: CASSPLGTGAPYEQYF. The CDR3 DNA sequence: TGCGCCAGCAGCCCACTCGGGACAGGGGCACCCTACGAGCAGTACTTC. The chain joins TRBV5-1 to TRBJ2-7, with 10 bases aligning to TRBD1. Germline trimming cut 4 bases from V and 2 bases from J; bases unmatched to any gene: 9. Germline CDR1 SGHRS, CDR2 YFSETQ. The CDR3 extends over 16 amino acids.

The chain carries TRBV4-1 and TRBJ2-3, with 9 bases fitting TRBD2. V lost 4 bases, J lost 2 bases, and 4 bases stayed unmatched. CDR1 MGHRA and CDR2 YSYEKL come from the germline V gene. CDR3 length: 15 amino acids. The CDR3 reads CASSRLAEPTDTQYF. Here the CDR3 DNA reads TGCGCCAGCAGCCGACTAGCGGAGCCCACAGATACGCAGTATTTT.

The chain joins TRBV6-6 to TRBJ2-7; 8 positions match TRBD1. The CDR3 extends over 14 amino acids. V lost 0 bases, J lost 3 bases, and 1 base stayed unmatched. Per germline, CDR1 MNHNY and CDR2 SVGAGI (reference sequence). Here the CDR3 reads CASSYSGTGYEQYF. The DNA for the CDR3 is TGTGCCAGCAGTTACTCGGGGACAGGCTACGAGCAGTACTTC.

The chain recombines TRBV7-9 with TRBJ2-3, with 10 bases lining up with TRBD1. The CDR3 has 16 amino acids. Trimming took 4 bases from V and 6 from J; bases not matched to a gene: 10. The germline CDR1 and CDR2 sequences are SEHNR and FQNEAQ (reference sequence). The chain's CDR3 is CASSYLDRGQFDTQYF. CDR3 DNA sequence: TGTGCCAGCAGCTACTTAGACAGGGGGCAATTCGATACGCAGTATTTT.

The chain uses TRBV29-1 and TRBJ2-7; 7 bases line up with TRBD1. The germline V gene has CDR1 SQVTM and CDR2 ANQGSEA. The CDR3 is 11 amino acids. V shed 6 bases, J shed 3 bases, and the junction held 2 bases outside the gene matches. CDR3 protein: CSVQGNYEQYF. The CDR3 region has the DNA TGCAGCGTACAGGGGAACTACGAGCAGTACTTC.

This clone was observed once. The chain uses TRBV5-4 and TRBJ2-5; D gene ambiguous. CDR1 is SGHNT, CDR2 YYREEE, per germline (reference sequence). This CDR3 spans 13 amino acids. Trimming pared 0 bases from V and 3 bases from J, leaving 6 bases between. The CDR3 DNA is TGTGCCAGCAGCTTGGGTTTAGAAGAGACCCAGTACTTC. This codes for CASSLGLEETQYF.

The chain joins TRBV30 to TRBJ1-1; D possibly corresponds to TRBD1 (5 bases). This CDR3 spans 12 amino acids. The germline V and J ends were trimmed by 8 bases and 8 bases, with 18 bases remaining between them. The germline gives CDR1 GTSNPN, CDR2 SVGIG (reference sequence). CDR3 in amino acids: CAARGRGLEAFF. CDR3 nucleotide sequence: TGTGCCGCACGCGGTAGGGGTCTCGAAGCTTTCTTT.

The rearrangement uses TRBV4-3 and TRBJ2-1; TRBD2 might be the D (5 bases). The germline V and J ends were trimmed by 0 bases and 10 bases, with 13 bases remaining between them. The germline V gene has CDR1 LGHNA and CDR2 YSLEER. This CDR3 spans 14 amino acids. CDR3 DNA: TGCGCCAGCAGCCAAGATAGGGTACTAGGGGAGCAGTTCTTC. This codes for CASSQDRVLGEQFF.

The V call is TRBV19, the J call TRBJ2-7; 9 positions agree with TRBD1. CDR1 and CDR2 from the germline V gene are LNHDA and SQIVND (reference sequence). The J segment lost 4 bases and the V segment lost 4 bases, leaving 5 bases of the junction unmatched. The CDR3 loop spans 14 amino acids. This CDR3 reads CASSRGQGGYEQYF. The CDR3 DNA reads TGTGCCAGTAGTAGGGGACAGGGAGGGTACGAGCAGTACTTC.

The V call is TRBV28, the J call TRBJ2-7; a possible D gene is TRBD2 (6 bases). Per germline, CDR1 MDHEN and CDR2 SYDVKM. V lost 4 bases, J lost 5 bases, and 18 bases lay in between. CDR3 length: 15 amino acids. The CDR3 nucleotides read TGTGCCAGCAGTTCTCCGGGACTGATAAGTAACGAGCAGTACTTC. Translating gives CASSSPGLISNEQYF.